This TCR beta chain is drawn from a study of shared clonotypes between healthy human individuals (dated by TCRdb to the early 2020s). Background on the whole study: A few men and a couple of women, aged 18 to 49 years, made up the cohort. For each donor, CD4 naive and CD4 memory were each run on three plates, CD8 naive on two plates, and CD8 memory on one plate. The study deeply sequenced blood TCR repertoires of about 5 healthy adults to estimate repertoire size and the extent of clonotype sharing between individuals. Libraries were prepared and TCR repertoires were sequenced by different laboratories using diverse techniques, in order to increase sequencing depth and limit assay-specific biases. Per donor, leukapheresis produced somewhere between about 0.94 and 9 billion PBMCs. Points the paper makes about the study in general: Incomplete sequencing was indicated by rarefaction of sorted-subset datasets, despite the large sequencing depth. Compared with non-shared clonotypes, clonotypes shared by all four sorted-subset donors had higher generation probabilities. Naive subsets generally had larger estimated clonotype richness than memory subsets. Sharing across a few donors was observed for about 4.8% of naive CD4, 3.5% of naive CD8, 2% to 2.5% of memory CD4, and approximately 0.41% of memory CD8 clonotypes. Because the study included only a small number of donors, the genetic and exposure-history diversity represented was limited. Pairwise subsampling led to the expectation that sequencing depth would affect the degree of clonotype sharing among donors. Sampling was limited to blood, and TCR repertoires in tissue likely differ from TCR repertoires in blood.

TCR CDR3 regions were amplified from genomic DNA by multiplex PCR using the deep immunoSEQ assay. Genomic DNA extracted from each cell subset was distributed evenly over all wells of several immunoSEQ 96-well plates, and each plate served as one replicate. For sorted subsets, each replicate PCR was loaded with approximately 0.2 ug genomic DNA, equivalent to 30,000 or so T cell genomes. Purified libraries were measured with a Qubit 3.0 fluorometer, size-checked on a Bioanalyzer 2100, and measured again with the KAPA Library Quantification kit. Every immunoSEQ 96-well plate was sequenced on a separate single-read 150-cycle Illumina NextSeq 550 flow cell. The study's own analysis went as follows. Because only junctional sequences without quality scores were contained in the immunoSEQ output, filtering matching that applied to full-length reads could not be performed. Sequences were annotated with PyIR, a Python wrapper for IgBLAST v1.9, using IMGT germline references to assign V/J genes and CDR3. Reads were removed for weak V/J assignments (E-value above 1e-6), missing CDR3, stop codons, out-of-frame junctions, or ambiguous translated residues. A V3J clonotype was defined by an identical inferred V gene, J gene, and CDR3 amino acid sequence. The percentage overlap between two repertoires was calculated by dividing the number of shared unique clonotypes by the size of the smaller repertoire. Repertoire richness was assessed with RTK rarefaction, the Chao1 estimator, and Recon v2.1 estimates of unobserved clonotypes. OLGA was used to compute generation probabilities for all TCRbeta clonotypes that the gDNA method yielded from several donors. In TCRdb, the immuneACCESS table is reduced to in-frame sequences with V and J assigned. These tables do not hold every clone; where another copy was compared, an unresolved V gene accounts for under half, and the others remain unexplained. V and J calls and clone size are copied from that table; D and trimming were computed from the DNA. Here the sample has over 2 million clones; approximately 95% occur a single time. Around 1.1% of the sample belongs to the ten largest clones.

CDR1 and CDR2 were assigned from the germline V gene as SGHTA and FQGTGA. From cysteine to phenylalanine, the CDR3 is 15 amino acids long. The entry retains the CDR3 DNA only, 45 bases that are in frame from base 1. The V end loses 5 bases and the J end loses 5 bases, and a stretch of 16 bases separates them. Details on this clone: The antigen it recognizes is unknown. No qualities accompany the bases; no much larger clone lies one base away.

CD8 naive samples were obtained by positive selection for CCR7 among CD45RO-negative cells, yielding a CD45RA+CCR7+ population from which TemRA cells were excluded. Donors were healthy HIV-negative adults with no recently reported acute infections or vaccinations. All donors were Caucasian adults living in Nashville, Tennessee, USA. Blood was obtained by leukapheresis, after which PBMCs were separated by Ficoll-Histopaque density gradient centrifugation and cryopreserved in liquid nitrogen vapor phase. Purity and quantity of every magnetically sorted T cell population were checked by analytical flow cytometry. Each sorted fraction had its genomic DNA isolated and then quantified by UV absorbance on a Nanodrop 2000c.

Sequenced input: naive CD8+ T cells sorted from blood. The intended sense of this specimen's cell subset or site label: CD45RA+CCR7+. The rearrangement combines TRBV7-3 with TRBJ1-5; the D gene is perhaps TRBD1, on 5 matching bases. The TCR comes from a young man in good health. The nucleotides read TGTGCCAGCAGCCCCGCGAGCCAGGGCGATCAGCCCCAGCATTTT. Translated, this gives CASSPASQGDQPQHF.